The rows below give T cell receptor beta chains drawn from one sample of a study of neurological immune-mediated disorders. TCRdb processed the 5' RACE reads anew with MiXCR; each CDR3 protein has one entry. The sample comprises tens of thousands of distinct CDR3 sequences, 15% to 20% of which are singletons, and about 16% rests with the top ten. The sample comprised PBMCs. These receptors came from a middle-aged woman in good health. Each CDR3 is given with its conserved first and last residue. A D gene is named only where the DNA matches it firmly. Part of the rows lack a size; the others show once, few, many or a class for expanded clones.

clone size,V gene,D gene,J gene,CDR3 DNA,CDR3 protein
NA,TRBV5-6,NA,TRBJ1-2,TGTGCCAGCAGCTTGTCCTTACGGGGGAACTATGGGTACACCTTC,CASSLSLRGNYGYTF
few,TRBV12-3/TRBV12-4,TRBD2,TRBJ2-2,TGTGCCAGCAGTTTCGTAGCGGGGGGGCACACCGGGGAGCTGTTTTTT,CASSFVAGGHTGELFF
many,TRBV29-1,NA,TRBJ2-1,TGCAGCGTTGAAGGAGGTTACAATGAGCAGTTCTTC,CSVEGGYNEQFF
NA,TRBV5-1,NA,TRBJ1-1,TGCGCCAGCAGCAATGGTCAGCCCTACACTGAAGCTTTCTTT,CASSNGQPYTEAFF
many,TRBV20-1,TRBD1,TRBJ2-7,TGCAGTGCTAGCCGGGGACAGGGCGGGGTCTACGAGCAGTACTTC,CSASRGQGGVYEQYF
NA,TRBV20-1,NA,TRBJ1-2,TGCAGTGTCGGGGTGGACTATGGCTACACCTTC,CSVGVDYGYTF
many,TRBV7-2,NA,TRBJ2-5,TGTGCCAGCAGCTTAGAAGGGTCACAGACCCAGTACTTC,CASSLEGSQTQYF
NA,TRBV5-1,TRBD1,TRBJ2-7,TGCGCCAGCAGCCAGGGACAGAGTCTTTCCTACGAGCAGTACTTC,CASSQGQSLSYEQYF
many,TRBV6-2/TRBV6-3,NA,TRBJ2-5,TGTGCCACGGGGACCCGCCAAGAGACCCAGTACTTC,CATGTRQETQYF
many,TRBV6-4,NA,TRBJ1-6,TGTGCCAGCAGTGACTTCTCTCAGAATTCACCCCTCCACTTT,CASSDFSQNSPLHF
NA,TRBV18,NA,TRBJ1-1,TGTGCCAGCTCGGCGTCCAGGGCCGAGTTTACTGAAGCTTTCTTT,CASSASRAEFTEAFF
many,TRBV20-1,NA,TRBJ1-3,TGCAGTGCTAGAGATCCCCTGGGGGGGAATGGAAACACCATATATTTT,CSARDPLGGNGNTIYF
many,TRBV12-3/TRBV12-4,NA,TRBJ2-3,TGTGCCAGCAGTTTAACTGGCAGGATCACAGATACGCAGTATTTT,CASSLTGRITDTQYF
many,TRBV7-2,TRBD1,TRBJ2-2,TGTGCCAGCAGCTTAAGTTTGGGACAGGGGGCGGCGAACACCGGGGAGCTGTTTTTT,CASSLSLGQGAANTGELFF
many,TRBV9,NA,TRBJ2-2,TGTGCCAGCAGCGCGGACGGCTTAAACACCGGGGAGCTGTTTTTT,CASSADGLNTGELFF
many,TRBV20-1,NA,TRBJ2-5,TGCAGTGCTACATCCGGCGCGTTAGAGACCCAGTACTTC,CSATSGALETQYF
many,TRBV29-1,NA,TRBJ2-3,TGCAGCGTCCTTGGAGAGGGTGGCGGCACAGATACGCAGTATTTT,CSVLGEGGGTDTQYF
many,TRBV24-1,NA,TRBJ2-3,TGTGCCACCAGTGACACAATCGACAGCACAGATACGCAGTATTTT,CATSDTIDSTDTQYF